This record covers a single T cell receptor (beta chain). Its antigen target is currently unknown. No much larger clone exists at a distance of one base, and base qualities are not known. This sample was included in a study of blood T cells in healthy people across ages (dated by TCRdb to about 2015). At the level of the whole study: Template switching captured roughly one uniquely barcoded TCR beta cDNA molecule per two T cells in model experiments. Age-related changes in TCR beta repertoire diversity were measured in the study by deep sequencing normalized with unique cDNA molecular identifiers. Donors were grouped into four age groups: young (average approximately 15 years), middle-aged (39), aged (around 56) and long-lived (82). Donors of different ages were randomly distributed across sequencing lanes to avoid experimental bias. The study analyzed two additional independent replicas of 1 million unique cDNA reads from the same blood draw for two donors, one aged 18 to 29 and one aged 80 or older. Study-wide findings and limitations: The long-lived group showed more naive CD4+ T cells, fewer expanded clones and increased TCR diversity than the aged group, suggesting age selection. Bulk unsorted PBMC profiling prevented conclusive comparison of naive and antigen-experienced compartments. Estimates of total diversity based on one million sequenced T cells were regarded as lower bounds and as underestimates. Because donor CMV infection status was unknown, age-related changes in expanded clonotypes were potentially confounded. There was a strong correlation between observed TCR beta diversity and the percentage of naive T cells measured by flow cytometry. As age increased, observed TCR beta diversity per million T cells dropped in a roughly linear way, and a significant reduction was already evident by age around 41.

The library came from 5' RACE. Sequencing instrument: Illumina HiSeq 2500. A second PCR of roughly 6 to 12 cycles was performed with a sample-barcoded 5' primer and a J-beta primer mix. A unique molecular identifier was introduced onto each TCR beta cDNA molecule by a template-switch 5' adaptor carrying 12 random nucleotides. At least 2.5 million CDR3-containing paired-end reads were obtained from each sample. First-strand cDNA was synthesized from all RNA with the Mint cDNA synthesis kit, primed by a TRBC-specific oligonucleotide. Following uracil-DNA glycosylase treatment, all cDNA underwent a first 18-cycle PCR with the universal primers M1SS and BC2_uni_R. For the original study's pipeline: Each sample was normalized by randomly selecting 1 million high-quality reads, each carrying a distinct molecular identifier. Reads with shared molecular identifiers were discarded instead of being binned into consensus sequences. MiTCR, with a Q25 quality threshold and the strictest error-elimination algorithm, was used for CDR3 identification, clonotype clustering and error correction. Lower-bound total TCR beta diversity was estimated with a nonparametric unseen species model using Euler transformation. TCRdb reworked the public reads: Q25 trimming with fastp, MiXCR clone assembly, productive beta chains retained. Every CDR3 protein is listed once, alongside the most common genes and DNA of its rows. Here the V and J calls rest on TCRdb's processing, not on the authors' analysis. The sample yields 1.4 million or so distinct CDR3 sequences; 42% were counted once. Around 4% of the sample goes to the ten largest clones.

Donors were a few dozen systemically healthy Caucasian individuals from Russia aged roughly 6 to 100 years. Around 10 milliliters of peripheral blood were drawn from each donor into EDTA-treated Vacutainer tubes. PBMCs were isolated by Ficoll-Paque density-gradient centrifugation, with at least 7 million obtained per sample. Trizol reagent was used to extract total RNA from PBMCs, with at least 5.5 micrograms per sample. The percentages of naive CD45RAhigh/CD27high T cells were determined by flow cytometry on a PBMC aliquot from every donor. The germline V gene yields SGHTA for CDR1 and FQGNSA for CDR2. Trimming takes 2 bases off V and 2 bases off J; junction bases not matched to a gene: 4. Counted from cysteine to phenylalanine, this CDR3 has 15 amino acids. Only the CDR3 part of the read is kept: 45 bases, read in frame from the first base.

Sequenced: blood. The sequence links TRBV7-2 to TRBJ2-3; the central 7 bases match TRBD2. The TCR sequence derives from a woman aged 18 to 35 in good health. At the DNA level, the sequence is TGTGCCAGCAGCTTACTAGCGGACGCCACAGATACGCAGTATTTT. Translated, it reads CASSLLADATDTQYF.